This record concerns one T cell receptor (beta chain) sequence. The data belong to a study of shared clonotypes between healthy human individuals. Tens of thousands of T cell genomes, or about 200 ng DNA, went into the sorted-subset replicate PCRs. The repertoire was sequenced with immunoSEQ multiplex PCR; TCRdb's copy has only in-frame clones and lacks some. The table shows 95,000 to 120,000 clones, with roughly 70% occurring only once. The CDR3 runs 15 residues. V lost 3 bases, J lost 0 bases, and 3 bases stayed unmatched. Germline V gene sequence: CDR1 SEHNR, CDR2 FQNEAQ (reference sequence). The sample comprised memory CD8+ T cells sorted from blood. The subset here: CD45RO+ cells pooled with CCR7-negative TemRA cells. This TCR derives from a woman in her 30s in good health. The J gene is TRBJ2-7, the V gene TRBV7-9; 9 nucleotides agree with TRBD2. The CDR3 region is CASSLTSGTSYEQYF. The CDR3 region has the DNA TGTGCCAGCAGCTTGACTAGCGGAACCTCCTACGAGCAGTACTTC. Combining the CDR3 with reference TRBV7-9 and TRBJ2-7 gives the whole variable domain DTGVSQNPRHKITKRGQNVTFRCDPISEHNRLYWYRQTLGQGPEFLTYFQNEAQLEKSRLLSDRFSAERPKGSFSTLEIQRTEQGDSAMYLCASSLTSGTSYEQYFGPGTRLTVT.